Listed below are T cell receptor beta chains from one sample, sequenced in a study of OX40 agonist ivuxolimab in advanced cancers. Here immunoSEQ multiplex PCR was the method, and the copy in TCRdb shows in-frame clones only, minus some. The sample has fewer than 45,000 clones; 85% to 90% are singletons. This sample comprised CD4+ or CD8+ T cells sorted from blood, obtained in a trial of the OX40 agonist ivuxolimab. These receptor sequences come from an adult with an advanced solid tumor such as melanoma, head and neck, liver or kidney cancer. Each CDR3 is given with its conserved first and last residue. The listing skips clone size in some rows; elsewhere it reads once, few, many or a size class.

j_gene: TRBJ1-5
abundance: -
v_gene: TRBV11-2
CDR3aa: CASSFDWNQPQHF

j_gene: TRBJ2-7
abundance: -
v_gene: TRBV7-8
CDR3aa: CASSLKDYSYEQYF

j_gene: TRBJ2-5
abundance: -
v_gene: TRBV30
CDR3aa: CAWSSGRGETQYF

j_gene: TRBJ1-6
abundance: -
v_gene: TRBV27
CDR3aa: CASSLSVHPGNSPLHF

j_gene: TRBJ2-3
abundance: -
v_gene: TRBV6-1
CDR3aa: CASSQGGTSVLRGTDTQYF

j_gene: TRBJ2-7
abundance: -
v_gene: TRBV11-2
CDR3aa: CASSLDGPGQGFYEQYF

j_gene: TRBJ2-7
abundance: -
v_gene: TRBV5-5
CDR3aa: CASSPDRTSGTYEQYF

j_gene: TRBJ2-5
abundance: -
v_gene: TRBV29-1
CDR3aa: CSVVYRRGGETQYF

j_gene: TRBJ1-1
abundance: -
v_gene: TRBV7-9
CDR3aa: CASSAGQGRTEAFF

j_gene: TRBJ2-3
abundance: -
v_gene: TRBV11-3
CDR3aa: CASSLAGAGGTDTQYF

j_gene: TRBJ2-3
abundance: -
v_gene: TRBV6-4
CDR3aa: CASSDSAGATDTQYF

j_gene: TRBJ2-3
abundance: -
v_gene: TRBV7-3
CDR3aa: CASSFAGGTDTQYF

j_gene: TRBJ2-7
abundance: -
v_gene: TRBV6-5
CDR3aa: CASSYSTNYEQYF

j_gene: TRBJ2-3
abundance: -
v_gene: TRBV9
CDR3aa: CASSAPGTDTQYF

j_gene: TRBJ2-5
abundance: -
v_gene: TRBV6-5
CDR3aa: CASSVTGEIRSTQYF

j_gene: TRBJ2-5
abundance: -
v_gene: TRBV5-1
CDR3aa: CASSLSAGLQETQYF

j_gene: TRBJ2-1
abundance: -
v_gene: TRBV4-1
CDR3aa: CASSRDLTSGGPNNEQFF

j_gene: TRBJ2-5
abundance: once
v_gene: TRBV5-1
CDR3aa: CASSLLGLKETQYF

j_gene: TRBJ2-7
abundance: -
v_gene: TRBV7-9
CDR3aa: CASSPTSGSYEQYF

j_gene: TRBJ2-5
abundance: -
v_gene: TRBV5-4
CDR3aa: CASSPGTSRETQYF

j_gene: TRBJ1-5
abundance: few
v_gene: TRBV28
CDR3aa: CASGPWTGSNQPQHF

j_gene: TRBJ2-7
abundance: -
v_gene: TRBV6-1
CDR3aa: CASSERDRKGEQYF

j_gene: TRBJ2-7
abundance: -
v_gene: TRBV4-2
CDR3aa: CASNDGSDPYEQYF

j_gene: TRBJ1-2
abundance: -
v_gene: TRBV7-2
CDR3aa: CASSFINYGYTF

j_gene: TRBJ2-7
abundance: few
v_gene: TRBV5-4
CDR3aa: CASSNYHSYEQYF

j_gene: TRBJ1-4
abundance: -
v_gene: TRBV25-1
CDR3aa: CASSGSDEKLFF

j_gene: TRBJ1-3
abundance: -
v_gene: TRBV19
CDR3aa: CASSIADGNTIYF

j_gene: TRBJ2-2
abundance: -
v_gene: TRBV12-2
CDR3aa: CASRLEGQETGELFF

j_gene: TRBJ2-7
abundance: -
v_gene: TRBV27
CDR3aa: CASSFTGGTYEQYF

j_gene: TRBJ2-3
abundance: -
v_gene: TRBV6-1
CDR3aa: CATDRQGAWTDTQYF

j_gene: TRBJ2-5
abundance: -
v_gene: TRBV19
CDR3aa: CASSTQGWDEETQYF

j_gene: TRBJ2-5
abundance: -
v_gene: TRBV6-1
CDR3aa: CASVVTQGETQYF

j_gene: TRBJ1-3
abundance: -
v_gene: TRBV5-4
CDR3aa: CASSLQGAGNTIYF

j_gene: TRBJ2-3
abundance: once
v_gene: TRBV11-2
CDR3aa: CASRDTTFRGTDTQYF

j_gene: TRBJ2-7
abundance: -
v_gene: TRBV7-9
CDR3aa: CASRSGTDSYEQYF

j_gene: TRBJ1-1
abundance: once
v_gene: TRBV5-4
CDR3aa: CASSAPGGLNTEAFF

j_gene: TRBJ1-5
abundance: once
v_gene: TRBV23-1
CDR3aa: CASREQGNQPQHF

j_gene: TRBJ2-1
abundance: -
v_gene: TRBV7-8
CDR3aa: CASSLGYYGTGDSSYNEQFF

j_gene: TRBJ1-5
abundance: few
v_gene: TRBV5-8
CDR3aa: CASSPGLFWSNQPQHF

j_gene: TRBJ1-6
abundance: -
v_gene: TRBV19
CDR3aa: CASSAASSYNSPLHF

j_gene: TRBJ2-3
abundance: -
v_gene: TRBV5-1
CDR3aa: CASSVRTSGGSTDTQYF